This T cell receptor beta chain was sequenced in a study of post-analysis software for immune sequencing data. General observations from the study: There was significantly lower normalized Chao1 diversity in multiple sclerosis patients than in controls. The five TRBV segments detected at higher frequency in patients than in controls included TRBV5-6, TRBV5-1 and TRBV20-1.

Tagging with unique molecular identifiers was a feature of the TCR beta cDNA libraries. Each sample of roughly 0.9 to 10 million input T cells yielded 500,000 or so cDNA molecules, so each molecule approximated one T cell. TCRdb reprocessed the PCR reads with MiXCR, giving one entry per CDR3 protein. This sample has roughly 700,000 distinct CDR3 sequences; approximately 30% occur once, and the top ten carry around 0.6%. The V gene's germline CDR1 is SEHNR and CDR2 FQNEAQ (reference sequence). The CDR3 runs 15 residues. V gave up 2 bases and J gave up 3 bases, with 12 bases separating them. Note on this clonotype: Its target is unknown.

Material: blood. The receptor was isolated from a girl under 18 with multiple sclerosis. The chain carries TRBV7-9 and TRBJ2-3; D is possibly TRBD1 (6 bases). The DNA for the CDR3 is TGTGCCAGCAGCTTACGGGCAGGGGAAACAGATACGCAGTATTTT. As protein: CASSLRAGETDTQYF.